This paragraph covers one T cell receptor (beta chain) sequence. Its cognate antigen is unknown. This CDR3 is 17 amino acids long. Trimming took 4 bases from V and 7 from J; bases not matched to a gene: 14. The germline CDR1 and CDR2 sequences are LGHNA and YNFKEQ. The sample comes from a study of cytomegalovirus exposure and HLA in healthy donors. Study findings and constraints: A further, later analysis showed that HLA-associated TCR beta chains (compared with equally common others) were more clonally expanded.

The PCR ran on 60 Vbeta and 13 Jbeta primers. Sequencing was performed with immunoSEQ multiplex PCR; in TCRdb, only in-frame clones are kept and a portion is missing. Of 100,000 to 150,000 clones detected, 70% to 85% appear once; the ten largest clones hold about 1.5%. The clonotype was recovered from a boy younger than 18 in good health and CMV-seronegative. The sample comprised PBMCs. The J gene is TRBJ2-1, the V gene TRBV4-2; TRBD2 agrees at 9 bases. CDR3 sequence reads: CASSPLSGRPNQNEQFF. The CDR3 bases are TGTGCCAGCAGCCCCCTAAGCGGGAGGCCCAATCAAAATGAGCAGTTCTTC.